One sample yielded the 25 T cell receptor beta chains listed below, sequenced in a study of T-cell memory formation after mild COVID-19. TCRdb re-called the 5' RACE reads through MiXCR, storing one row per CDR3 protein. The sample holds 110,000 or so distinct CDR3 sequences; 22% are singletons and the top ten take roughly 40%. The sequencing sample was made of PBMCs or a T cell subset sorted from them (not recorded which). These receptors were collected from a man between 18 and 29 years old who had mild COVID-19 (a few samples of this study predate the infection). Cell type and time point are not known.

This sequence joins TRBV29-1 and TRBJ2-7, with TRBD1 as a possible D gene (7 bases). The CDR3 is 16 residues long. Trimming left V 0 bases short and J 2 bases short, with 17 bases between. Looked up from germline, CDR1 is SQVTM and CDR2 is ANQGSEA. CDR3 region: CSVEDQPGGLAYEQYF. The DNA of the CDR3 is TGCAGCGTTGAAGATCAGCCAGGGGGGTTGGCCTACGAGCAGTACTTC.

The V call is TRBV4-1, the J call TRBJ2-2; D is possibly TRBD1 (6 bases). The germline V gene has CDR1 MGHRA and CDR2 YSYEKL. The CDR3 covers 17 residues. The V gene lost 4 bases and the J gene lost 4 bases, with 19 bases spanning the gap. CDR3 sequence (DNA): TGCGCCAGCAGCCCCCACATCCAGGGGCGCGCCACCGGGGAGCTGTTTTTT. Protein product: CASSPHIQGRATGELFF.

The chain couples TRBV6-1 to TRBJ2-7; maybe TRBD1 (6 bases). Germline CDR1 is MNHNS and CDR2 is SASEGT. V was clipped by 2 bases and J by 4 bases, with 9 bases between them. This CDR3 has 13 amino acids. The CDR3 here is CASSELGAYEQYF. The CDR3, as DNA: TGTGCCAGCAGTGAACTGGGGGCTTACGAGCAGTACTTC.

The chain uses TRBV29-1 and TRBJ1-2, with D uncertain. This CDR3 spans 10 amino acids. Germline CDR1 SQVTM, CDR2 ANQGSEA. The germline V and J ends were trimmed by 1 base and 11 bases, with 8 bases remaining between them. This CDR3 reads CSVEVVEYTF. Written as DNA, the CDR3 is TGCAGCGTTGAAGTGGTGGAATACACCTTC. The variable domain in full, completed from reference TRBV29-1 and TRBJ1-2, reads SAVISQKPSRDICQRGTSLTIQCQVDSQVTMMFWYRQQPGQSLTLIATANQGSEATYESGFVIDKFPISRPNLTFSTLTVSNMSPEDSSIYLCSVEVVEYTFGSGTRLTVV.

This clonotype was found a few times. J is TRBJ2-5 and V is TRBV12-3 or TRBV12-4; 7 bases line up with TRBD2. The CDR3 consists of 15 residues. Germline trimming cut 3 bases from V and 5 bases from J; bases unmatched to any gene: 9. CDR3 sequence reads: CASSFPGLEAETQYF. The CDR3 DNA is TGTGCCAGCAGTTTTCCCGGACTAGAGGCTGAGACCCAGTACTTC.

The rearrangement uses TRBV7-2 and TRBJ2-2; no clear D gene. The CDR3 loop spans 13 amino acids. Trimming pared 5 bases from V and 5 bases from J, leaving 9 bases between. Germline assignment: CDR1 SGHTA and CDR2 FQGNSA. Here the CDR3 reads CASSDGFTGELFF. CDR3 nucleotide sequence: TGTGCCAGCAGCGACGGTTTTACCGGGGAGCTGTTTTTT.

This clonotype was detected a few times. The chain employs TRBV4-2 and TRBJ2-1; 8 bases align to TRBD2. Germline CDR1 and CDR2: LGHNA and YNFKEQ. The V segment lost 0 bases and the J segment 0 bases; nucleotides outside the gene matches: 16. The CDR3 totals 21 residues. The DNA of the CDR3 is TGTGCCAGCAGCCAAGACGGTCTGATTCGGAGCGGGGGCTTCTCCTACAATGAGCAGTTCTTC. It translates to CASSQDGLIRSGGFSYNEQFF.

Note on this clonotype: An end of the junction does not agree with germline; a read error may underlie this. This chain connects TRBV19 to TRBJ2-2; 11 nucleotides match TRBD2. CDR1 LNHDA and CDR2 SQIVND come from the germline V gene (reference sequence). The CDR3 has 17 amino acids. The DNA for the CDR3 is TGTGACAGTAGTACCGCACTAGCGGGGGCCTTCACCGGGGAGCTGTTTTTT. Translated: CDSSTALAGAFTGELFF.

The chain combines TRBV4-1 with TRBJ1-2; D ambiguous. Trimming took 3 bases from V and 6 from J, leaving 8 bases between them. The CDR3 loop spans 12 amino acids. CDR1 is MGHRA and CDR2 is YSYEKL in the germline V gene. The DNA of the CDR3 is TGCGCCAGCAGCCAGGGTATGGATGGCTACACCTTC. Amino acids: CASSQGMDGYTF.

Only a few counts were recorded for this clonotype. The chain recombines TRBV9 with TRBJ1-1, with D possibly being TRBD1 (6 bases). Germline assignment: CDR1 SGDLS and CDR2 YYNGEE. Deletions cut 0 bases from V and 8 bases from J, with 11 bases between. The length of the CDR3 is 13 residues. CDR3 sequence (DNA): TGTGCCAGCAGCGTAGCTGGGGGCGAGGAAGCTTTCTTT. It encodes CASSVAGGEEAFF.

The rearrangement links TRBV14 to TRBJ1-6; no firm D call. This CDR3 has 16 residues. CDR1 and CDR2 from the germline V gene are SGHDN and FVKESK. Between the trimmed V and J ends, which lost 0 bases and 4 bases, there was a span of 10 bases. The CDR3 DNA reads TGTGCCAGCAGCCAAGACAGCCGAGAGTATAATTCACCCCTCCACTTT. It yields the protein CASSQDSREYNSPLHF.

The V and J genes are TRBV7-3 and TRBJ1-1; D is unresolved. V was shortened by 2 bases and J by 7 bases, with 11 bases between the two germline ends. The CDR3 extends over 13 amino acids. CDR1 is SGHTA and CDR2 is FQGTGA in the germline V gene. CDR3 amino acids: CASSLDGVGEAFF. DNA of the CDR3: TGTGCCAGCAGCTTAGACGGAGTCGGTGAAGCTTTCTTT.

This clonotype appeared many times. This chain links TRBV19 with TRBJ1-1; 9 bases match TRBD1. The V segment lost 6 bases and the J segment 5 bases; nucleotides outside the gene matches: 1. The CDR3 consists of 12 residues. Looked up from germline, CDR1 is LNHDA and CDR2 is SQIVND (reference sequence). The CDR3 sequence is CASRTGGTEAFF. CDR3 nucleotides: TGTGCCAGTAGGACAGGGGGTACTGAAGCTTTCTTT.

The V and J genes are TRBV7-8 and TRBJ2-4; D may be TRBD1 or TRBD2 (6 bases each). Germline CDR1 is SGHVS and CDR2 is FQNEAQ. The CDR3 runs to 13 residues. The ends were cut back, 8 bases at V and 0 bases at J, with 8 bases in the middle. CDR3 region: CASSGAAKNIQYF. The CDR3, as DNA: TGTGCCAGCTCGGGGGCAGCCAAAAACATTCAGTACTTC.

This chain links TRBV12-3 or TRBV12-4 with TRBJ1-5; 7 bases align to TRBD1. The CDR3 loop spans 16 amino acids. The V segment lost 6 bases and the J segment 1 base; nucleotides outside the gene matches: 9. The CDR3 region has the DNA TGTGCCAGCAGAGCCCCTCAGGGGGGAAGCAATCAGCCCCAGCATTTT. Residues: CASRAPQGGSNQPQHF.

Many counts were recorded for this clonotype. CDR3 bases: TGCGCCAGCACCCGGGGGGACAGCAGCTCTGGGGCCAACGTCCTGACTTTC. It yields the protein CASTRGDSSSGANVLTF. This chain joins TRBV4-3 and TRBJ2-6; D tentatively fits TRBD1 or TRBD2 (7 bases each). CDR1 is LGHNA, CDR2 YSLEER, per germline. This CDR3 contains 17 residues. V lost 7 bases and J lost 0, with 16 bases in between.

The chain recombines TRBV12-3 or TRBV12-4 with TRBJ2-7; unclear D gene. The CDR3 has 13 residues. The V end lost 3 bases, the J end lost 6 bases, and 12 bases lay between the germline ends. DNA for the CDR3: TGTGCCAGCAGTTTGTCTAGGCTAGGCGAGCAGTACTTC. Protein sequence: CASSLSRLGEQYF.

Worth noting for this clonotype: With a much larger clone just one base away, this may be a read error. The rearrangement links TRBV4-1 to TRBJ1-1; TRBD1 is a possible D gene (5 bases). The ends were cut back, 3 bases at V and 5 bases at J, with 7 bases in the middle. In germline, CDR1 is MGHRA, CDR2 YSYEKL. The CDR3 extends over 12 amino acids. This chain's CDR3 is CASSHGGTEAFF. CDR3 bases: TGCGCCAGCAGCCACGGGGGGACTGAAGCTTTCTTT.

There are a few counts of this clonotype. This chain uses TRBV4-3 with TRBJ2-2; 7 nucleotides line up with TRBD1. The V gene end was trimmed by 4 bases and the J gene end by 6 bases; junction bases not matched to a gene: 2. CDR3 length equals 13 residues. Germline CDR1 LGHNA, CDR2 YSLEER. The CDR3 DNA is TGCGCCAGCAGCCTGCAGGGGGCCGGGGAGCTGTTTTTT. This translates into CASSLQGAGELFF.

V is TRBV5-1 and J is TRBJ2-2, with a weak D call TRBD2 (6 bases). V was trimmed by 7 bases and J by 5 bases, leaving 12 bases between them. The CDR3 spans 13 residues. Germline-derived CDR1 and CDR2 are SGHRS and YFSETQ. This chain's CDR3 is CASGAGGTGELFF. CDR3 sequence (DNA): TGCGCCAGCGGAGCTGGAGGGACCGGGGAGCTGTTTTTT.

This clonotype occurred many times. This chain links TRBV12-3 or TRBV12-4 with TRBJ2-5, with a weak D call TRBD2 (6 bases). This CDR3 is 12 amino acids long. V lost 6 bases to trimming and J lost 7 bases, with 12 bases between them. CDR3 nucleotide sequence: TGTGCCAGCAGGCGGGGTACGGTGACCCAGTACTTC. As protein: CASRRGTVTQYF.

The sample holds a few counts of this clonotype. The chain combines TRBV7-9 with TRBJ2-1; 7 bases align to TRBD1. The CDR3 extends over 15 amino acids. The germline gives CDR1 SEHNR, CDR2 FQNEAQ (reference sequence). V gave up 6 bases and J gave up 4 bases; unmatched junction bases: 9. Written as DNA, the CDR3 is TGTGCCAGCAGTCCTTATCAGGGGGAGTACAATGAGCAGTTCTTC. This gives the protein CASSPYQGEYNEQFF.

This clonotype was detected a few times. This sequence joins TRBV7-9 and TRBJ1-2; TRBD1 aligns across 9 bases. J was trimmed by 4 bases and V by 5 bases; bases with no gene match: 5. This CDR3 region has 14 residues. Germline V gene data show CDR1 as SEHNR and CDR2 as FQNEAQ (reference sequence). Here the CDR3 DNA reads TGTGCCAGCAGCATCCCGGACAGGGGCTATGGCTACACCTTC. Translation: CASSIPDRGYGYTF.

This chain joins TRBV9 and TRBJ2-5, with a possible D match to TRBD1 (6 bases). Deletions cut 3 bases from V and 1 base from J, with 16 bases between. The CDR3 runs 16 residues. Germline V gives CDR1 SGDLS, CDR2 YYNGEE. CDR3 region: CASSGLYRDTQETQYF. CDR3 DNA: TGTGCCAGCAGCGGGCTATACAGGGATACCCAAGAGACCCAGTACTTC.

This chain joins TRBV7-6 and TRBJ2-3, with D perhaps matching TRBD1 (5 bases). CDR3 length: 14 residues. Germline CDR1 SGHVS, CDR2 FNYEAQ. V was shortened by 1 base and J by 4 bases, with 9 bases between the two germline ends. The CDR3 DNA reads TGTGCCAGCAGCTTAGGGGGCGGAGCAGATACGCAGTATTTT. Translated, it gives CASSLGGGADTQYF.